The 15 T cell receptor beta chains listed next were all sequenced from one sample in a study of regulatory and conventional T cells in RAG deficiency. Data came from immunoSEQ multiplex PCR; TCRdb stores just in-frame clones and leaves some out. The sample contains 21,000 or so clones, just under 95% of which appear only once. Blood CD4+ CD25-low CD127-high conventional T cells supplied the genomic DNA template. This sample was shared with a second study, whose subject was regulatory T cells. According to that study: The primer mix had 52 TRBV and 13 TRBJ primers.

The specimen sequenced was CD4+ T cells sorted from blood. The receptors here all came from a human donor in good health.

The chain has TRBV15 and TRBJ1-1, with 7 nucleotides matching TRBD1. CDR3 length: 13 amino acids. CDR1 and CDR2 from the germline V gene are LNHNV and YYDKDF (reference sequence). Trimming cost V 6 bases and J 3 bases; bases outside gene matches: 4. For the CDR3, the DNA is TGTGCCACCAGTCTTACAGGGGACACTGAAGCTTTCTTT. It yields the protein CATSLTGDTEAFF.

J is TRBJ2-5 and V is TRBV5-4; D not certain. V lost 0 bases, J lost 1 base, and 10 bases lay in between. The CDR3 has 15 amino acids. The germline gives CDR1 SGHNT, CDR2 YYREEE (reference sequence). Here the CDR3 reads CASSLGQFGQETQYF. CDR3 coding DNA: TGTGCCAGCAGCTTGGGACAATTTGGCCAAGAGACCCAGTACTTC.

V gene TRBV28 combines with J gene TRBJ1-3; TRBD1 is a possible D gene (6 bases). The V end lost 5 bases, the J end lost 0 bases, and 11 bases lay between the germline ends. Per the germline V gene, CDR1 is MDHEN and CDR2 is SYDVKM. The CDR3 loop spans 15 amino acids. This CDR3 is CASSPGTFSGNTIYF. DNA of the CDR3: TGTGCCAGCAGTCCAGGGACATTCTCTGGAAACACCATATATTTT.

This clone was observed once. The chain joins TRBV6-5 to TRBJ1-2; no definite D call. CDR1 is MNHEY and CDR2 is SVGAGI in the germline V gene. The CDR3 covers 13 residues. V shed 6 bases and J shed 2 bases, with 10 bases lying between them. For the CDR3, the DNA is TGTGCCAGCAGCCTCACGGGAAACTATGGCTACACCTTC. Protein sequence: CASSLTGNYGYTF.

As regards this clone: The germline gene is not matched at one end of the junction; a read error may be the cause. The V and J genes are TRBV29-1 and TRBJ1-1; perhaps TRBD1 as D (5 bases). CDR1 is SQVTM and CDR2 is ANQGSEA in the germline V gene. CDR3 size: 13 residues. The DNA for the CDR3 is TGCAGCGTATGGGGCCTAATGAACCCTGAAGCTTTCTTT. It is translated as CSVWGLMNPEAFF.

The chain is built from TRBV28 and TRBJ1-2; a possible D gene is TRBD1 (6 bases). The CDR3 has 11 amino acids. The germline gives CDR1 MDHEN, CDR2 SYDVKM. The CDR3 spells CATGPYYGYTF. The CDR3 DNA sequence: TGTGCGACAGGTCCCTACTATGGCTACACCTTC.

This clone was counted only a few times. This chain links TRBV6-1 with TRBJ1-2; D ambiguous. Deletions cut 1 base from V and 4 bases from J, with 10 bases between. Germline CDR1 MNHNS, CDR2 SASEGT. There are 14 residues in the CDR3. In DNA form, the CDR3 reads TGTGCCAGCAGTGAAGATAAGGTGATCTATGGCTACACCTTC. As protein: CASSEDKVIYGYTF.

The chain has TRBV7-2 and TRBJ1-4, with D possibly being TRBD1 (5 bases). The CDR3 totals 16 residues. Per the germline V gene, CDR1 is SGHTA and CDR2 is FQGNSA. The ends were cut back, 1 base at V and 0 bases at J, with 9 bases in the middle. Written as DNA, the CDR3 is TGTGCCAGCAGCTTAGGAGGGACCGCAACTAATGAAAAACTGTTTTTT. Translated, it gives CASSLGGTATNEKLFF.

The V and J genes are TRBV5-4 and TRBJ2-5, with TRBD1 matching over 10 bases. V shed 5 bases, J shed 11 bases, and the junction held 9 bases outside the gene matches. The germline V gene has CDR1 SGHNT and CDR2 YYREEE (reference sequence). The CDR3 is made up of 13 amino acids. CDR3 sequence reads: CASRRQGAEEQYF. DNA of the CDR3: TGTGCCAGCAGAAGACAGGGGGCGGAGGAGCAGTACTTC.

The chain joins TRBV6-1 to TRBJ2-1; 8 nucleotides match TRBD2. V lost 0 bases and J lost 2; bases outside the gene matches: 3. CDR1 and CDR2 from the germline V gene are MNHNS and SASEGT. The CDR3 length is 16 residues. The CDR3 bases are TGTGCCAGCAGTGAAGCCTTTAGCGGGGCCTACAATGAGCAGTTCTTC. Protein product: CASSEAFSGAYNEQFF.

The gene calls are TRBV7-2 and TRBJ1-3; D is perhaps TRBD1 (6 bases). From germline, CDR1 is SGHTA and CDR2 FQGNSA. This CDR3 has 15 amino acids. V was shortened by 0 bases and J by 4 bases, with 10 bases between the two germline ends. The CDR3 reads CASSLAGQYGNTIYF. The DNA of the CDR3 is TGTGCCAGCAGCTTAGCCGGACAGTACGGAAACACCATATATTTT.

V and J are TRBV18 and TRBJ1-5, with 7 bases matching TRBD1. The CDR3 is 15 amino acids. The V gene end was trimmed by 5 bases and the J gene end by 4 bases; junction bases not matched to a gene: 8. The germline V gene has CDR1 KGHSH and CDR2 LQKENI. The CDR3 bases are TGTGCCAGCTCAGCCGGGACAGCATTAAATCAGCCCCAGCATTTT. Its protein is CASSAGTALNQPQHF.

CDR3 in DNA: TGTGCCTGGAGATGGGGCAGGGGGCTCTATGGCTACACCTTC. Encoded protein: CAWRWGRGLYGYTF. The chain has TRBV30 and TRBJ1-2; 8 positions agree with TRBD1. The junction had 7 bases not matched to a gene; V was cut back by 3 bases and J by 4 bases. In germline, CDR1 is GTSNPN, CDR2 SVGIG (reference sequence). The CDR3 sequence is 14 residues long.

J is TRBJ1-5 and V is TRBV19, with 11 nucleotides matching TRBD1. This CDR3 has 15 amino acids. Germline V lookup: CDR1 LNHDA, CDR2 SQIVND (reference sequence). Trimming cost V 7 bases and J 5 bases; bases outside gene matches: 7. This CDR3 reads CASKYGTGGHQPQHF. The CDR3 DNA reads TGTGCCAGTAAATACGGGACAGGGGGTCATCAGCCCCAGCATTTT.

The genes are TRBV30 and TRBJ1-4, with 11 bases that match TRBD1. After removal of 0 bases from V and 2 bases from J, the junction contained 2 bases not matched to a gene. Germline V gene lookup returns CDR1 GTSNPN and CDR2 SVGIG (reference sequence). The CDR3 runs to 16 residues. Written as DNA, the CDR3 is TGTGCCTGGAGTGTTGGACAGGGGGCGACTAATGAAAAACTGTTTTTT. It translates to CAWSVGQGATNEKLFF. Drawing the rest from reference TRBV30 and TRBJ1-4, the complete variable domain is SQTIHQWPATLVQPVGSPLSLECTVEGTSNPNLYWYRQAAGRGLQLLFYSVGIGQISSEVPQNLSASRPQDRQFILSSKKLLLSDSGFYLCAWSVGQGATNEKLFFGSGTQLSVL.